Below are 23 T cell receptor beta chains sequenced from a single sample in a study of T cell responses to AZD1222 COVID-19 vaccine (TCRdb year 2021). Libraries were built with the immunoSEQ multiplex PCR assay. TCRdb provides this immuneACCESS table in a form limited to in-frame rearrangements. Some clones are lacking; in checked studies, under half of them reflect an unresolved V gene, and why the rest are absent is not known. This sample comprises about 85,000 clones, 65% to 90% of them detected only once. The ten largest clones represent approximately 8% of the sample. The sample's time point label, decoded: baseline before first vaccination. The specimen was peripheral blood, collected on day 0 of AZD1222 vaccination. These receptors originate from an adult in good health.

The V gene is TRBV4-2, the J gene TRBJ1-1; no definite D call. The V end lost 0 bases, the J end lost 5 bases, and 13 bases lay between the germline ends. Germline-derived CDR1 and CDR2 are LGHNA and YNFKEQ. The CDR3 spans 15 residues. CDR3 protein: CASSQEGNSGTEAFF. The CDR3 DNA reads TGTGCCAGCAGCCAAGAGGGGAATTCGGGTACTGAAGCTTTCTTT.

The V call is TRBV9, the J call TRBJ2-1; D gene ambiguous. Trimming left V 7 bases short and J 4 bases short, with 6 bases between. Germline CDR1 and CDR2: SGDLS and YYNGEE. This CDR3 region has 11 residues. For the CDR3, the DNA is TGTGCCAGCGAACCATACAATGAGCAGTTCTTC. Amino acid sequence: CASEPYNEQFF. Drawing the rest from reference TRBV9 and TRBJ2-1, the complete variable domain is DSGVTQTPKHLITATGQRVTLRCSPRSGDLSVYWYQQSLDQGLQFLIQYYNGEERAKGNILERFSAQQFPDLHSELNLSSLELGDSALYFCASEPYNEQFFGPGTRLTVL.

The chain links TRBV5-1 to TRBJ2-2; either TRBD1 or TRBD2 may fit D (5 bases each). The germline V gene encodes CDR1 SGHRS and CDR2 YFSETQ. The CDR3 spans 19 residues. V shed 3 bases and J shed 0 bases, with 21 bases lying between them. The CDR3 is CASSWIPGPSTANTGELFF. The CDR3 nucleotides read TGCGCCAGCAGCTGGATACCGGGACCCTCGACCGCGAACACCGGGGAGCTGTTTTTT. Together with reference TRBV5-1 and TRBJ2-2, the CDR3 gives the full variable domain: KAGVTQTPRYLIKTRGQQVTLSCSPISGHRSVSWYQQTPGQGLQFLFEYFSETQRNKGNFPGRFSGRQFSNSRSEMNVSTLELGDSALYLCASSWIPGPSTANTGELFFGEGSRLTVL.

As for this clone: Other DNA sequences in this sample translate to the same CDR3. The CDR3 nucleotides are TGTGCCAGCAGCCAAGTTACGGATACGCAGTATTTT. This codes for CASSQVTDTQYF. The rearrangement links TRBV14 to TRBJ2-3; no clear D gene. V gave up 1 base and J gave up 6 bases, with 5 bases separating them. Germline loops: CDR1 SGHDN, CDR2 FVKESK. This CDR3 comprises 12 residues.

This clone was recorded once. This chain joins TRBV29-1 and TRBJ1-1; 11 bases match TRBD1. Germline assignment: CDR1 SQVTM and CDR2 ANQGSEA. J gave up 7 bases and V 4 bases, and 5 bases lay outside the gene matches. This CDR3 contains 13 residues. The CDR3 sequence: CSVGTGGGGEAFF. CDR3 coding DNA: TGCAGCGTTGGGACAGGGGGCGGAGGTGAAGCTTTCTTT.

This clone was counted once. This sequence joins TRBV28 and TRBJ2-7; weak D call: TRBD1 (6 bases). The CDR3 has 13 residues. Germline V lookup: CDR1 MDHEN, CDR2 SYDVKM. V lost 5 bases and J 2 bases, leaving 10 bases between the germline ends. Here the CDR3 DNA reads TGTGCCAGCAGTGGACAGTCACCCTACGAGCAGTACTTC. The encoded protein is CASSGQSPYEQYF.

The J gene is TRBJ1-1, the V gene TRBV6-5, with 8 bases that match TRBD1. V shed 7 bases, J shed 5 bases, and the junction held 12 bases outside the gene matches. CDR3 length: 15 amino acids. CDR1 MNHEY and CDR2 SVGAGI come from the germline V gene. The CDR3 DNA reads as TGTGCCAGCATTAGGGGGAGGGACAGGTGGACTGAAGCTTTCTTT. This sequence encodes CASIRGRDRWTEAFF.

The V gene is TRBV27, the J gene TRBJ2-7; 7 bases agree with TRBD1. This CDR3 has 15 amino acids. The V gene end was trimmed by 3 bases and the J gene end by 2 bases; junction bases not matched to a gene: 7. Germline values: CDR1 MNHEY, CDR2 SMNVEV (reference sequence). As DNA, the CDR3 is TGTGCCAGCAGTTTGTCCGGGACAGTAGCCTACGAGCAGTACTTC. Translating it yields CASSLSGTVAYEQYF.

The CDR3 loop reads CASSFRNYGYTF. In DNA, the CDR3 is TGTGCCAGCAGTTTCCGGAACTATGGCTACACCTTC. The chain recombines TRBV28 with TRBJ1-2; the D is unclear. Germline V gives CDR1 MDHEN, CDR2 SYDVKM. Trimming took off 3 bases at V and 2 bases at J, with 4 bases between the two ends. The CDR3 sequence is 12 residues long.

This clone has a handful of counts. This sequence joins TRBV3-1 (or the pseudogene TRBV3-2) and TRBJ1-1; D not resolved. The CDR3 runs to 15 residues. V was trimmed by 4 bases and J by 1 base, leaving 13 bases between them. In germline, CDR1 is LGHDT, CDR2 YNNKEL (reference sequence). The CDR3 is CASSLGIYENTEAFF. The CDR3 DNA reads as TGTGCCAGCAGCCTAGGAATATACGAGAACACTGAAGCTTTCTTT.

This clone was observed once. The CDR3 DNA sequence: TGCGCCAGCAGCTTCGTCCTAGCCGAATCCTACAATGAGCAGTTCTTC. Protein product: CASSFVLAESYNEQFF. The chain joins TRBV5-1 to TRBJ2-1, with D possibly being TRBD2 (5 bases). Germline V CDR1 and CDR2: SGHRS, YFSETQ. CDR3 length: 16 residues. Trimming stripped 2 bases from V and 1 base from J, with 13 bases between.

This chain uses TRBV15 with TRBJ1-2; D unclear. Germline V gives CDR1 LNHNV, CDR2 YYDKDF (reference sequence). The CDR3 covers 13 residues. Between the trimmed V and J ends, which lost 5 bases and 2 bases, there was a span of 9 bases. CDR3 DNA sequence: TGTGCCACCAGCCCCCCTCTAAACTATGGCTACACCTTC. Its protein product is CATSPPLNYGYTF.

The J gene is TRBJ2-5, the V gene TRBV7-2; D is perhaps TRBD1 (6 bases). The germline CDR1 and CDR2 sequences are SGHTA and FQGNSA. The CDR3 contains 16 residues. The germline V and J ends were trimmed by 5 bases and 3 bases, with 19 bases remaining between them. The CDR3 bases are TGTGCCAGCAGCCCCAGAACAGGGAATGGCGAAGAGACCCAGTACTTC. Translated, it gives CASSPRTGNGEETQYF.

The chain joins TRBV11-3 to TRBJ1-2; tentatively, D is TRBD1 (5 bases). This CDR3 comprises 15 residues. Trimming pared 6 bases from V and 0 bases from J, leaving 14 bases between. Germline V gene data show CDR1 as SGHNT and CDR2 as YENEEA. In DNA, the CDR3 is TGTGCCAGCAGTTCTCTCGACAGCCCTAACTATGGCTACACCTTC. Translation gives CASSSLDSPNYGYTF.

The table lists this clone with a count of one. The gene calls are TRBV12-3 or TRBV12-4 and TRBJ1-2; D is undetermined. Between the trimmed V and J ends, which lost 8 bases and 8 bases, there was a span of 18 bases. The CDR3 totals 13 residues. CDR3 sequence (DNA): TGTGCCAGCCGCCTGGACGGGGAGCAAGGCTACACCTTC. It encodes CASRLDGEQGYTF.

This chain uses TRBV10-3 with TRBJ2-3; TRBD2 agrees at 7 bases. The V and J ends lost 4 bases and 5 bases, in that order; junction bases with no gene match: 3. Germline values: CDR1 ENHRY, CDR2 SYGVKD. The CDR3 runs 13 residues. The CDR3 spells CAISAREEDTQYF. Written as DNA, the CDR3 is TGTGCCATCAGTGCACGGGAGGAAGATACGCAGTATTTT.

The gene calls are TRBV5-1 and TRBJ2-2, with D uncertain. V lost 0 bases to trimming and J lost 1 base, with 4 bases between them. The CDR3 contains 14 residues. Germline V lookup: CDR1 SGHRS, CDR2 YFSETQ. CDR3 amino acids: CASSLVGNTGELFF. CDR3 in DNA: TGCGCCAGCAGCTTGGTCGGGAACACCGGGGAGCTGTTTTTT.

The chain joins TRBV4-3 to TRBJ2-3; D may be TRBD2 (7 bases). Trimming removed 5 bases at V and 5 bases at J, with 14 bases between. The CDR3 extends over 14 amino acids. Germline CDR1 is LGHNA and CDR2 is YSLEER. This CDR3 reads CASSSERGGDTQYF. The DNA for the CDR3 is TGCGCCAGCAGCTCAGAGAGGGGGGGAGATACGCAGTATTTT.

The rearrangement links TRBV20-1 to TRBJ2-1; 7 positions match TRBD2. Germline assignment: CDR1 DFQATT and CDR2 SNEGSKA (reference sequence). The CDR3 consists of 16 residues. Trimming at V came to 3 bases and at J to 6 bases, leaving 14 bases not matched to a gene. CDR3 sequence reads: CSASKGGAGVGNEQFF. DNA for the CDR3: TGCAGTGCTAGTAAGGGAGGGGCGGGAGTAGGCAATGAGCAGTTCTTC.

The chain carries TRBV7-3 and TRBJ2-2, with D possibly matching TRBD2 (5 bases). The CDR3 covers 15 residues. CDR1 is SGHTA and CDR2 is FQGTGA in the germline V gene. Trimming cost V 3 bases and J 4 bases, with 12 bases left between them. The CDR3 DNA reads TGTGCCAGCAGCTTCACGGGGAACCCCACCGGGGAGCTGTTTTTT. Protein product: CASSFTGNPTGELFF. The complete variable domain, with remaining parts taken from reference TRBV7-3 and TRBJ2-2, reads GAGVSQTPSNKVTEKGKYVELRCDPISGHTALYWYRQSLGQGPEFLIYFQGTGAADDSGLPNDRFFAVRPEGSVSTLKIQRTERGDSAVYLCASSFTGNPTGELFFGEGSRLTVL.

The V call is TRBV19, the J call TRBJ2-2, with D tentatively TRBD2 (6 bases). Trimming shortened V by 3 bases and J by 7 bases, and 15 bases separated the two germline ends. Per germline, CDR1 LNHDA and CDR2 SQIVND (reference sequence). CDR3 length equals 15 residues. CDR3 DNA sequence: TGTGCCAGTAGTATCCCGGGAGCGAGGATCGGGGAGCTGTTTTTT. Protein sequence: CASSIPGARIGELFF.

The chain carries TRBV14 and TRBJ2-7; 9 bases are shared with TRBD1. V dropped 3 bases and J dropped 3; count of bases not matched to a gene: 12. This CDR3 contains 17 residues. Germline lookup yields CDR1 SGHDN and CDR2 FVKESK. The CDR3 DNA follows: TGTGCCAGCAGCCAGGGGATCCGGGACAGGGTAATCTACGAGCAGTACTTC. This codes for CASSQGIRDRVIYEQYF.

The chain couples TRBV7-2 to TRBJ2-5; D gene ambiguous. V lost 2 bases, J lost 5 bases, and 12 bases lay in between. Germline loops: CDR1 SGHTA, CDR2 FQGNSA. This CDR3 is 14 amino acids long. The CDR3 DNA reads TGTGCCAGCAGCTTAATAACGGGCTTGGAGACCCAGTACTTC. It codes for CASSLITGLETQYF.